The 3 T cell receptor beta chains reported below all come from one sample, sequenced in a study of OX40 agonist ivuxolimab in advanced cancers. Sequencing was performed with immunoSEQ multiplex PCR; in TCRdb, only in-frame clones are kept and a portion is missing. The data show 45,000 or so clones, more than 80% seen once. The sample consisted of CD4+ or CD8+ T cells sorted from blood, taken in a trial of the OX40 agonist ivuxolimab. These receptors came from an adult with an advanced solid tumor such as melanoma, head and neck, liver or kidney cancer.

The genes are TRBV2 and TRBJ2-7; tentatively, D is TRBD2 (5 bases). With 7 bases removed from V and 7 bases from J, the gap between germline ends came to 17 bases. Germline V lookup: CDR1 SNHLY, CDR2 FYNNEI. This CDR3 has 13 amino acids. The CDR3 DNA reads TGTGCCAGCAAGGAGGCCCTGCGTCTGGAGCAGTACTTC. It yields the protein CASKEALRLEQYF.

The V call is TRBV27, the J call TRBJ1-5; D ambiguous. The CDR3 has 12 amino acids. The germline V gene has CDR1 MNHEY and CDR2 SMNVEV (reference sequence). V shed 2 bases and J shed 10 bases, with 9 bases lying between them. Here the CDR3 DNA reads TGTGCCAGCAGTTTAAGAGGCCGCCCCCAGCATTTT. As protein: CASSLRGRPQHF.

The rearrangement uses TRBV10-3 and TRBJ2-7, with D maybe TRBD1 (5 bases). The ends were cut back, 7 bases at V and 5 bases at J, with 12 bases in the middle. Germline V gene lookup returns CDR1 ENHRY and CDR2 SYGVKD. The CDR3 loop spans 12 amino acids. The CDR3 spells CAINRSKDEQYF. Written as DNA, the CDR3 is TGTGCCATCAACAGGTCCAAGGACGAGCAGTACTTC.